One T cell receptor (beta chain) is described in this entry. Its antigen remains unknown. This entry is derived from a study of response to subunit inactivated influenza vaccine. Study outcomes and limitations: Each seasonal flu vaccination may recruit only limited new T cells, authors suggested.

TCRdb re-derived calls from the RT-PCR reads in MiXCR, one entry per CDR3 protein. Seen here are about 160,000 distinct CDR3 sequences, around 9.9% observed once, and the top ten hold around 12%. The germline V gene has CDR1 DFQATT and CDR2 SNEGSKA (reference sequence). CDR3 length: 14 amino acids. The V gene lost 4 bases and the J gene lost 1 base, with 10 bases spanning the gap. Sequences were derived from non-naive T cells sorted from PBMCs, sampled 45 days after vaccination. This TCR was recovered from a man over 45 who received an inactivated influenza vaccine. The gene calls are TRBV20-1 and TRBJ2-2; no firm D call. CDR3 sequence: CSAIGRRNTGELFF. CDR3 DNA sequence: TGCAGTGCTATCGGCCGGCGGAACACCGGGGAGCTGTTTTTT.